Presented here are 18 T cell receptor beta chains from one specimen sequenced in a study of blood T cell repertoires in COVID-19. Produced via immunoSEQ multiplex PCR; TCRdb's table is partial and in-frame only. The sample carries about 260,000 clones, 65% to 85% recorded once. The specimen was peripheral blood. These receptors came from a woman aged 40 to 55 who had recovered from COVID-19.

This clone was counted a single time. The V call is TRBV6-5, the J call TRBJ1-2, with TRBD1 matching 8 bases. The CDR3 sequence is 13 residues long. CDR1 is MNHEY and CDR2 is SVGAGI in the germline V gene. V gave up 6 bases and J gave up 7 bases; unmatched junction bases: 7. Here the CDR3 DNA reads TGTGCCAGCAGAGGACAGGGCGAGGGTGGCTACACCTTC. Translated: CASRGQGEGGYTF.

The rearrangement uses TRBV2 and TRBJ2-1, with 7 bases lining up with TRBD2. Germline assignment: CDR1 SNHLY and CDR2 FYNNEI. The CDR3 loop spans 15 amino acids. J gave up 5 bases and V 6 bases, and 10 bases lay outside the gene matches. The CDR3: CASSLSGVFHNEQFF. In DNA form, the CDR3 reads TGTGCCAGCAGCCTAAGCGGGGTTTTCCACAATGAGCAGTTCTTC.

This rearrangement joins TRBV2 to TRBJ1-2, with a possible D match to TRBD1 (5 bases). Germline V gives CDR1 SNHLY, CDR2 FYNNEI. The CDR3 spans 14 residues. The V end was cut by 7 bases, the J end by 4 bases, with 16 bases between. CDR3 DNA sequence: TGTGCCAGCATGGGCCCCTCCAGGGTCTATGGCTACACCTTC. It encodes CASMGPSRVYGYTF. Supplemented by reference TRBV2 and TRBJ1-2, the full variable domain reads EPEVTQTPSHQVTQMGQEVILRCVPISNHLYFYWYRQILGQKVEFLVSFYNNEISEKSEIFDDQFSVERPDGSNFTLKIRSTKLEDSAMYFCASMGPSRVYGYTFGSGTRLTVV.

This CDR3 is CASSLDRAWEETQYF. As DNA, the CDR3 is TGCGCCAGCAGCCTTGACAGGGCGTGGGAAGAGACCCAGTACTTC. This chain joins TRBV5-1 and TRBJ2-5, with 7 nucleotides matching TRBD1. The CDR3 has 15 residues. Germline CDR1 is SGHRS and CDR2 is YFSETQ. Trimming cost V 4 bases and J 3 bases; bases outside gene matches: 9.

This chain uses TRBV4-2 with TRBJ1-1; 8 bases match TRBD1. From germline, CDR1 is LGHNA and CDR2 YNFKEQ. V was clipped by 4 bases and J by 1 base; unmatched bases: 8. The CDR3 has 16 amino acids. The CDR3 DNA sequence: TGTGCCAGCAGCCCAGGACAGGGAGGGACGAACACTGAAGCTTTCTTT. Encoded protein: CASSPGQGGTNTEAFF.

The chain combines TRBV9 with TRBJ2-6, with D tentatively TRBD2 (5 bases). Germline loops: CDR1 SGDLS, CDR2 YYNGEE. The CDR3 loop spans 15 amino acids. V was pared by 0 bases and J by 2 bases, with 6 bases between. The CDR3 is CASSVGTPGANVLTF. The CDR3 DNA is TGTGCCAGCAGCGTAGGGACTCCTGGGGCCAACGTCCTGACTTTC.

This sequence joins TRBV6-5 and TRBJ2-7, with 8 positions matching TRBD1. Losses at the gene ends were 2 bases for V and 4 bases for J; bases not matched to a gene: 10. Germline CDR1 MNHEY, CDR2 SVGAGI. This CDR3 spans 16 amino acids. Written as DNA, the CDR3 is TGTGCCAGCAGTTACCAAATGACAGGGGCGACTTACGAGCAGTACTTC. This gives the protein CASSYQMTGATYEQYF.

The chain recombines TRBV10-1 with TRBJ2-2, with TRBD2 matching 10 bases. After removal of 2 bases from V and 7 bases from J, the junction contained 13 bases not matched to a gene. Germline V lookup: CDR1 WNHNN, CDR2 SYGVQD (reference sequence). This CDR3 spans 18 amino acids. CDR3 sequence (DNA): TGCGCCAGCAGTGAGGCGCCCCTAGCGGGGGACCCGGGCGGGGAGCTGTTTTTT. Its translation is CASSEAPLAGDPGGELFF.

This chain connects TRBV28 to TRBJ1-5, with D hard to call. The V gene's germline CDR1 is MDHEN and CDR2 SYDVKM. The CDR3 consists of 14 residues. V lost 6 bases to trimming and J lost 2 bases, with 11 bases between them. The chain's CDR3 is CASSWTGGNQPQHF. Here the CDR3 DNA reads TGTGCCAGCAGCTGGACCGGGGGCAATCAGCCCCAGCATTTT.

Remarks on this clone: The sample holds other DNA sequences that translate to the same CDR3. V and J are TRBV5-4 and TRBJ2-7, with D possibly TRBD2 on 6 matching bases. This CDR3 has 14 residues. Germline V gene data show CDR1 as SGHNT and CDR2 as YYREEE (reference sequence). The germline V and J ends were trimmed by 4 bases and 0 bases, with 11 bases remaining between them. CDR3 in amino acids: CASSPTGVSYEQYF. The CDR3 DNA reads TGTGCCAGCAGCCCGACGGGGGTCTCCTACGAGCAGTACTTC.

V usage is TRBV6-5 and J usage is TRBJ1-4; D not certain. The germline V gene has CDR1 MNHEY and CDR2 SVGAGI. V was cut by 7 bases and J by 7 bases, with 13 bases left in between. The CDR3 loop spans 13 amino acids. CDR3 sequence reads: CASNRAVGEKLFF. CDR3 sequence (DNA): TGTGCCAGCAACAGAGCAGTTGGTGAAAAACTGTTTTTT.

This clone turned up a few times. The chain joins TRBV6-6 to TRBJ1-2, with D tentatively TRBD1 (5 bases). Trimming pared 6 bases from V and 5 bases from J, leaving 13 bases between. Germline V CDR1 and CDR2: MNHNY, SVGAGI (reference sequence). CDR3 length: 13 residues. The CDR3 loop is CASSKTDIYGYTF. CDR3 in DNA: TGTGCCAGCAGCAAGACAGATATTTATGGCTACACCTTC.

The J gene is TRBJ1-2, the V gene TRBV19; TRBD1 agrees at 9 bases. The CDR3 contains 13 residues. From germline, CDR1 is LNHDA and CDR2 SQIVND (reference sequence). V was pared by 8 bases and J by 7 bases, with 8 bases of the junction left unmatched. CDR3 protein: CASVGQGLSGYTF. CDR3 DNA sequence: TGTGCCAGTGTGGGACAGGGTCTTTCTGGCTACACCTTC.

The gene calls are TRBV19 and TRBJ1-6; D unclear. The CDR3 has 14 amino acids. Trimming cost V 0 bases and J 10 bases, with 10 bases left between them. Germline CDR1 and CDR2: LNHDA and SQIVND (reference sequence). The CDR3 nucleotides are TGTGCCAGTAGTATAGAGGTCTCCAGATCACCCCTCCACTTT. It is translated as CASSIEVSRSPLHF.

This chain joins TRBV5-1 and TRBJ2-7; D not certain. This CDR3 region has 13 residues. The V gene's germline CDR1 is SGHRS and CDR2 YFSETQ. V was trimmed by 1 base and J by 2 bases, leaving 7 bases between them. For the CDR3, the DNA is TGCGCCAGCAGCTTGCTAGGAACCTACGAGCAGTACTTC. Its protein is CASSLLGTYEQYF.

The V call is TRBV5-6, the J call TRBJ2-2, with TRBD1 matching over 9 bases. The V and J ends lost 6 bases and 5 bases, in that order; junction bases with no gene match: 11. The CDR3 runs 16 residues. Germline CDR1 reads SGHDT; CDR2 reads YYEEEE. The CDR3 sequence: CASNDAQGALTGELFF. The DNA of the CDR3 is TGTGCCAGCAACGACGCACAGGGGGCGCTTACCGGGGAGCTGTTTTTT.

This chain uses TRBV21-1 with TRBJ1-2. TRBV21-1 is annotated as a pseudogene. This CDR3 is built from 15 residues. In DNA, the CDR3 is TGTGCCAGCAGCAAAACACCCAGAGGCGCCTATGGCTACACCTTC. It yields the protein CASSKTPRGAYGYTF.

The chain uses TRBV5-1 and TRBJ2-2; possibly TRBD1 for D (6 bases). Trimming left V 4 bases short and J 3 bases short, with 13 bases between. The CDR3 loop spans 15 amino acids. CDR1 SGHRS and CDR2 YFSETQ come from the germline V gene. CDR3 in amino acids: CASSIGGVDTGELFF. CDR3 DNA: TGCGCCAGCAGCATAGGGGGAGTGGACACCGGGGAGCTGTTTTTT.